This T cell receptor (beta chain) was identified in a study of beta chain features in type 1 diabetes. Study results and caveats: Naive, central memory and Treg TCRB repertoires seemed to resemble each other more closely in patients than they did in healthy donors.

This clone was observed a handful of times. Its antigen is as yet unknown. Other DNA sequences in this sample translate to the same CDR3. Every single donor gave one heparinised blood draw, and these averaged approximately 110 mL. The V and J ends lost 4 bases and 5 bases, in that order; junction bases with no gene match: 20. The CDR3 covers 19 residues. CDR1 and CDR2 (germline): KGHSH, LQKENI. What was sequenced were expressed TCRB transcripts, since all of the isolated RNA had been reverse transcribed. Here immunoSEQ multiplex PCR was the method, and the copy in TCRdb shows in-frame clones only, minus some. The repertoire has fewer than 900,000 clones, roughly a sixth of them found once; the top ten carry roughly 0.025%.

The clonotype comes from a woman aged 18-35 years in good health. Material for sequencing was naive CD4+ T cells from blood. The J gene is TRBJ2-5, the V gene TRBV18; 9 bases align to TRBD2. CDR3 DNA sequence: TGTGCCAGCTCACGTCCACTAGCGGGCACAAGGAACGGAAGGGAGACCCAGTACTTC. This sequence encodes CASSRPLAGTRNGRETQYF.